This T cell receptor (beta chain) was sequenced during a study of cytomegalovirus exposure and HLA in healthy donors. Study-wide background: Falling in the Caucasian-associated ancestry cluster were approximately 86% of approximately 400 genotyped donors. Study-wide points: A previous analysis found most TCR beta V segments productive roughly 90% or roughly 30% of the time. The likely explanation for a cluster of highly shared sequence variants was sequencing artifact.

The primer mix had 60 Vbeta and 13 Jbeta primers. Generated by immunoSEQ multiplex PCR, the TCRdb table keeps only in-frame clones and is missing some. The sample holds some 140,000 clones, over 75% seen once. Trimming took 6 bases from V and 1 from J, leaving 21 bases between them. Germline CDR1 ENHRY, CDR2 SYGVKD. The CDR3 extends over 17 amino acids. A note on this clone: Its specificity is unknown.

Specimen: PBMCs. This receptor was obtained from a woman between 50 and 59 years old in good health and CMV-seropositive. The genes are TRBV10-3 and TRBJ1-1; possibly TRBD1 for D (6 bases). CDR3 residues: CAIRTPRGGNGNTEAFF. For the CDR3, the DNA is TGTGCCATCAGAACTCCTCGGGGGGGCAATGGGAACACTGAAGCTTTCTTT.